The rows below give T cell receptor beta chains drawn from one sample of a study of blood T cells in healthy people across ages. TCRdb fed the 5' RACE reads into MiXCR, producing one record per CDR3 protein. Among some 1.5 million distinct CDR3 sequences listed, 28% were seen once. The sample consisted of blood. These TCRs come from a woman aged 25 to 39 in good health. Both conserved end residues are part of each CDR3. A D gene is named only where the DNA matches it firmly. The size field is filled for only some rows; it gives once, few, many or a size class.

NA | TRBJ1-4 | TRBV12-3/TRBV12-4 | NA | CASSLGVGQGGVYEKLFF | TGTGCCAGCAGTTTAGGCGTAGGGCAAGGGGGTGTATATGAAAAACTGTTTTTT
NA | TRBJ2-1 | TRBV15 | NA | CATSREYSNEQFF | TGTGCCACCAGCAGAGAGTACAGCAATGAGCAGTTCTTC
few | TRBJ2-2 | TRBV24-1 | NA | CATSDSGELFF | TGTGCCACCAGTGATTCCGGGGAGCTGTTTTTT
NA | TRBJ2-3 | TRBV29-1 | TRBD2 | CSVDDGGAYTQYF | TGCAGCGTTGACGACGGGGGGGCTTATACGCAGTATTTT
NA | TRBJ2-1 | TRBV20-1 | TRBD2 | CSARESRRGAGYNEQFF | TGCAGTGCTAGAGAAAGTAGGCGGGGGGCGGGGTACAATGAGCAGTTCTTC
few | TRBJ2-5 | TRBV14 | NA | CASSQEKGGLETQYF | TGTGCCAGCAGCCAAGAAAAGGGGGGATTGGAGACCCAGTACTTC
many | TRBJ2-1 | TRBV5-1 | NA | CASSRGGQRINNEQFF | TGCGCCAGCAGCAGGGGGGGACAGCGAATAAACAATGAGCAGTTCTTC
NA | TRBJ2-2 | TRBV10-3 | TRBD2 | CATSGSAGELFF | TGTGCCACCAGCGGGAGCGCCGGGGAGCTGTTTTTT
few | TRBJ1-5 | TRBV2 | NA | CASTPEQLGNQPQHF | TGTGCCAGCACCCCGGAACAACTGGGCAATCAGCCCCAGCATTTT
many | TRBJ1-5 | TRBV5-1 | NA | CASSLGDGQPQHF | TGCGCCAGCAGCTTGGGGGACGGTCAGCCCCAGCATTTT
many | TRBJ1-2 | TRBV29-1 | NA | CSVVGRADLRGYTF | TGCAGCGTTGTTGGTAGAGCGGATCTTCGTGGCTACACCTTC
few | TRBJ2-4 | TRBV5-6 | NA | CASSLGVLLAKNIQYF | TGTGCCAGCAGCTTGGGCGTACTCCTAGCCAAAAACATTCAGTACTTC
few | TRBJ2-1 | TRBV7-9 | TRBD2 | CASSRGLAGGSSSYNEQFF | TGTGCCAGCAGCCGGGGACTAGCGGGAGGGTCGAGCTCCTACAATGAGCAGTTCTTC
few | TRBJ1-1 | TRBV7-2 | NA | CASSLGPWLGNTEAFF | TGTGCCAGCAGCTTAGGTCCCTGGTTGGGAAACACTGAAGCTTTCTTT
NA | TRBJ1-5 | TRBV7-9 | NA | CASSPPGTQDQPRHF | TGTGCCAGCAGCCCCCCCGGGACCCAGGATCAGCCCCGGCATTTT
NA | TRBJ2-1 | TRBV5-1 | NA | CASSLERIGVGQFF | TGCGCCAGCAGCTTGGAACGGATCGGGGTTGGGCAGTTCTTC